This T cell receptor (beta chain) was found in a study of blood T cell repertoires in COVID-19. Per the germline V gene, CDR1 is SGHAT and CDR2 is FQNNGV. Trimming took 9 bases from V and 9 from J; bases not matched to a gene: 11. The CDR3 spans 13 residues. Only in-frame clones appear in the TCRdb table, and some are missing; sequencing was by immunoSEQ multiplex PCR. The data show approximately 13,000 clones, with about four fifths seen just once and roughly a quarter held by the top ten. The V gene is TRBV11-2, the J gene TRBJ2-1; 7 bases line up with TRBD1. This receptor was obtained from a woman between 55 and 75 years old with acute or convalescent COVID-19. Sequenced input: peripheral blood. The DNA for the CDR3 is TGTGCCAGTTTGACAGGGCTAGGTGGTGAGCAGTTCTTC. Translation gives CASLTGLGGEQFF. Full variable domain (missing parts from reference TRBV11-2 and TRBJ2-1): EAGVAQSPRYKIIEKRQSVAFWCNPISGHATLYWYQQILGQGPKLLIQFQNNGVVDDSQLPKDRFSAERLKGVDSTLKIQPAKLEDSAVYLCASLTGLGGEQFFGPGTRLTVL.